The TCR beta chain under discussion was sequenced for a study of early T cells in non-severe SARS-CoV-2 infection listed by TCRdb under 2021. About the study as a whole: TCR sequencing used bulk RNA from unsorted whole blood, so alpha and beta chains could not be paired.

This was a case-control study nested in a cohort of healthcare workers in London, UK, who had nasopharyngeal swab PCR tests and blood samples taken every week. Healthcare workers were enrolled in the week of the UK lockdown, from 23 to 31 March 2020, and were followed every week for up to roughly 16 weeks. A word on this clonotype: The target of this receptor is not known. There are no base qualities to consult, and no much larger clone falls within one base.

The library was built by means of 5' RACE. Sequencing was carried out with a NextSeq 500. Unique molecular identifiers were attached to individual cDNA molecules in the TCR library protocol so that sequencing error and PCR bias could be corrected. Both TCR alpha and beta chains were sequenced, and tight co-correlation was observed between alpha and beta sequence abundances in each sample. The study's processing was this. Decombinator V4 was used to annotate TCR sequences for V gene, J gene and CDR3. TCRs were defined as expanded if a significant change between any two time points was detected under a Poisson model with p below 0.0001. Abundances of TCRs were expressed as counts per million after normalisation to the total number of TCRs sequenced in each sample. TRAV1-2 paired with TRAJ12, TRAJ20 or TRAJ33 defined MAIT TCRs, while TRAV10 paired with TRAJ18 defined iNKT TCRs. VDJdb, accessed on 1 November 2021, was searched for TCRs annotated for CMV, EBV and SARS-CoV-2, and TCRs annotated for more than one antigen were excluded. The raw public reads went through TCRdb reprocessing: fastp at Q25, MiXCR clone calling, in-frame beta chains kept. Here each entry gathers all rows of one CDR3 protein and keeps the most common genes and DNA. TCRdb's processing, not the authors' own work, is the source of the V and J calls. This sample has over 55,000 distinct CDR3 sequences in its table, and roughly 10% of those were observed once. The ten top clones hold 8.5% to 9% of the sample.

The CDR3 contains 15 residues, cysteine and phenylalanine counted. The only DNA kept is the CDR3, 45 bases in frame from the first base. CDR1 MNHEY and CDR2 SVGEGT were looked up in the germline V gene. V is reduced by 8 bases and J by 8 bases, leaving a spacing of 24 bases between them. The investigation overall reported the following: VDJdb matching was skewed toward anti-spike CD8 responses, so virus-specific expansions were likely underestimated and private and CD4 specificities were missed.

In this chain, TRBV6-2 or TRBV6-3 is recombined with TRBJ1-2; the D gene is perhaps TRBD1, on 5 matching bases. Sequencing was done on a sample of whole blood. This clonotype originated in an adult who was a healthcare worker with PCR-confirmed SARS-CoV-2 infection or an uninfected control (not recorded which). The DNA is as follows: TGTGCCAGCGAAAGTTATCAATCGGGGCGAGGAGGCTACACCTTC. This gives the protein CASESYQSGRGGYTF.